The rows below give T cell receptor beta chains drawn from one sample of a study of cytomegalovirus exposure and HLA in healthy donors. Produced via immunoSEQ multiplex PCR; TCRdb's table is partial and in-frame only. Found here are about 150,000 clones, roughly 80% of them singletons; the top ten hold 7.5% to 9%. Sequencing was carried out using PBMCs. The receptor source for this set is a man younger than 45 in good health and CMV-seropositive. The CDR3 runs from the conserved cysteine through the conserved F or W. Fields, in order: D gene, V gene, J gene, clone size, CDR3 DNA, CDR3 protein. A D gene is named only where the DNA matches it firmly. Size is omitted from some rows. Given values are once, few, many or a class for expanded clones.

>TRBD1|TRBV5-6|TRBJ2-3|-
TGTGCCAGCAGCTTGCGGACAGGGGGCCCCGCAGATACGCAGTATTTT
CASSLRTGGPADTQYF
>-|TRBV5-4|TRBJ1-1|once
TGTGCCAGCAGCTTGAGGGGCTTGAACACTGAAGCTTTCTTT
CASSLRGLNTEAFF
>TRBD1|TRBV19|TRBJ1-2|-
TGTGCCAGTAGTTTACAGACAGGGGGCTATGGCTACACCTTC
CASSLQTGGYGYTF
>TRBD1|TRBV11-2|TRBJ1-6|once
TGTGCCAGCAGCTTAGCACCGGGACAGGGGGATTCACCCCTCCACTTT
CASSLAPGQGDSPLHF
>-|TRBV5-6|TRBJ1-5|-
TGTGCCAGCAGCTTGATGGACCCTCTATCGGGACAGCCCCAGCATTTT
CASSLMDPLSGQPQHF
>-|TRBV20-1|TRBJ2-3|-
TGCAGTGCCTACACAGATACGCAGTATTTT
CSAYTDTQYF
>TRBD1|TRBV18|TRBJ1-2|-
TGTGCCAGCTCACCGACCGGGACAGGGGATGGCTACACCTTC
CASSPTGTGDGYTF
>TRBD1|TRBV5-4|TRBJ1-1|-
TGTGCCAGCAGTCTGACAGGGGGCATTGGGAACACTGAAGCTTTCTTT
CASSLTGGIGNTEAFF
>TRBD1|TRBV14|TRBJ1-4|-
TGTGCCAGCAGCCAGAAATTACGGGACAGGTGGGGCCGGGGTGAAAAACTGTTTTTT
CASSQKLRDRWGRGEKLFF
>TRBD2|TRBV5-1|TRBJ2-3|-
TGCGCCAGCAGCTTGGGCGGAGGGAGGGCCGATTTGGACACGCAGTATTTT
CASSLGGGRADLDTQYF
>-|TRBV6-1|TRBJ1-1|few
TGTGCCAGCAGAACAGGACGTCTGAACACTGAAGCTTTCTTT
CASRTGRLNTEAFF
>TRBD2|TRBV23-1|TRBJ2-7|-
TGCGCCAGCAGTCAATCTGAGGCTAGCGGGGACCTCCTGGGGGTTTACGAGCAGTACTTC
CASSQSEASGDLLGVYEQYF
>-|TRBV27|TRBJ2-2|-
TGTGCCAGCAAGTTACAGGGAGTGTCAAACACCGGGGAGCTGTTTTTT
CASKLQGVSNTGELFF
>TRBD1|TRBV30|TRBJ2-3|few
TGTGCCTGGAGCCCCAATCCTGGACAGGGGGGATATACGCAGTATTTT
CAWSPNPGQGGYTQYF
>TRBD1|TRBV12-5|TRBJ1-1|-
TGTGCTAGTGGTACAACAGGGGGAACTGAAGCTTTCTTT
CASGTTGGTEAFF
>-|TRBV27|TRBJ2-6|-
TGTGCCAGCAGTGCCGGGGACACTAGCTCTGGGGCCAACGTCCTGACTTTC
CASSAGDTSSGANVLTF
>-|TRBV25-1|TRBJ1-5|-
TGTGCCAGCAGTGAAACGGGGTATCAGCCCCAGCATTTT
CASSETGYQPQHF
>-|TRBV6-5|TRBJ2-7|-
TGTGCCAGTATGCCAGAGGGCTTCTACGAGCAGTACTTC
CASMPEGFYEQYF
>-|TRBV28|TRBJ1-5|-
TGTGCCAGCACCTTAAGTCCAGATTCGAGCAATCAGCCCCAGCATTTT
CASTLSPDSSNQPQHF
>TRBD1|TRBV7-8|TRBJ1-1|-
TGTGCCAGCAGCCGGGACAGGGTAATCGCTGAAGCTTTCTTT
CASSRDRVIAEAFF
>TRBD1|TRBV18|TRBJ1-5|-
TGTGCCAGCTCACCCAGGACAGGGCTGGAGCCCCAGCATTTT
CASSPRTGLEPQHF
>-|TRBV6-1|TRBJ1-5|-
TGTGCCAGCAGTGCTCCTCCGACAGATAGCAATCAGCCCCAGCATTTT
CASSAPPTDSNQPQHF
>-|TRBV4-1|TRBJ2-7|-
TGCGCCAGCAGCCTGGAGTGGTTAGGCTACGAGCAGTACTTC
CASSLEWLGYEQYF
>-|TRBV7-8|TRBJ1-1|-
TGTGCCAGCAGCTTAGCGGAGCGATTGAACACTGAAGCTTTCTTT
CASSLAERLNTEAFF
>-|TRBV30|TRBJ2-1|-
TGTGCCTGGATCGTCGGTATCAATGAGCAGTTCTTC
CAWIVGINEQFF
>-|TRBV11-3|TRBJ1-1|-
TGTGCCAGCAGCTCCAATGGGGGGAGGACTGAAGCTTTCTTT
CASSSNGGRTEAFF
>-|TRBV19|TRBJ1-1|-
TGTGCCAGTAGTACCACAGAGACTGAAGCTTTCTTT
CASSTTETEAFF
>TRBD2|TRBV7-2|TRBJ2-5|-
TGTGCCAGCAGCTACGGACTAGCGGGGGCGGTAAGGGAGACCCAGTACTTC
CASSYGLAGAVRETQYF
>-|TRBV7-6|TRBJ2-7|-
TGTGCCAGCAGTGACTCCTGCGAGCAGTACTTC
CASSDSCEQYF
>TRBD2|TRBV27|TRBJ2-1|-
TGTGCCAGCAGTTTAATAGCGGGAACCCCGTTCTTC
CASSLIAGTPFF
>-|TRBV6-1|TRBJ1-1|-
TGTGCCAGCAGTGAAGCGAGGACCCTGGGCGGGGGAAACACTGAAGCTTTCTTT
CASSEARTLGGGNTEAFF
>TRBD1|TRBV5-4|TRBJ2-7|-
TGTGCCAGCGGACTTGACAGGGCAAACTACGAGCAGTACTTC
CASGLDRANYEQYF
>-|TRBV5-5|TRBJ1-2|-
TGTGCCAGCGGTCAGGAGCGGGTTAACTATGGCTACACCTTC
CASGQERVNYGYTF
>-|TRBV15|TRBJ2-7|-
TGTGCCACCAGCATTAGCATGCCCTACGAGCAGTACTTC
CATSISMPYEQYF
>-|TRBV7-2|TRBJ1-6|-
TGTGCCAGCAGCCCGACAGTAAATAATTCACCCCTCCACTTT
CASSPTVNNSPLHF
>TRBD1|TRBV2|TRBJ2-1|-
TGTGCCAGCAGCGGACAGGGGTTAGACGGGCAGTTCTTC
CASSGQGLDGQFF
>-|TRBV19|TRBJ1-4|-
TGTGCCAGTAGTACCAGCCCGAACGGGGAAAAACTGTTTTTT
CASSTSPNGEKLFF
>-|TRBV19|TRBJ1-1|-
TGTGCCAGTAAGCAGCCCGGGGTGGCGAACACTGAAGCTTTCTTT
CASKQPGVANTEAFF
>-|TRBV4-2|TRBJ1-3|-
TGTGCCAGCAGCCAAAGAGGAAGCTCTGGAAACACCATATATTTT
CASSQRGSSGNTIYF
>TRBD1|TRBV19|TRBJ2-2|-
TGTGCCAGTTCCCCCGGGACAGGGATAAGCGCCGGGGAGCTGTTTTTT
CASSPGTGISAGELFF
>TRBD1|TRBV5-1|TRBJ2-7|-
TGCGCCAGCAGCTCTAAGACAGGGGCGCTTTACGAGCAGTACTTC
CASSSKTGALYEQYF
>-|TRBV5-5|TRBJ2-2|few
TGTGCCAGCAGCTTGGATCAGCGAGGCACCGGGGAGCTGTTTTTT
CASSLDQRGTGELFF
>-|TRBV6-1|TRBJ1-5|few
TGTGCCAGCAGTGACCTAGATCAGCCCCAGCATTTT
CASSDLDQPQHF
>TRBD2|TRBV5-1|TRBJ2-3|-
TGCGCCAGCAGCTTTTGGAGTAGCGGGAGCACAGATACGCAGTATTTT
CASSFWSSGSTDTQYF
>TRBD2|TRBV19|TRBJ2-7|few
TGTGCCAGTAGTACAGGGAGGGCCTACGAGCAGTACTTC
CASSTGRAYEQYF
>-|TRBV6-6|TRBJ1-5|-
TGTGCCAGCTCCAGGCAGAGAGATCAGCCCCAGCATTTT
CASSRQRDQPQHF
>-|TRBV27|TRBJ2-7|few
TGTGCCAGCAGTTCCCCCAGGGTCGGGCAGTACTTC
CASSSPRVGQYF
>TRBD1|TRBV5-1|TRBJ2-3|-
TGCGCCAGCAGCGACGGGGCCCACAGGGGAACAGATACGCAGTATTTT
CASSDGAHRGTDTQYF
>-|TRBV28|TRBJ2-7|once
TGTGCCAGCAGAGAGGGGGTTGGAGAGCAGTACTTC
CASREGVGEQYF
>-|TRBV27|TRBJ2-2|once
TGTGCCAGCGGCCACACCGGGGAGCTGTTTTTT
CASGHTGELFF
>TRBD2|TRBV5-4|TRBJ2-5|-
TGTGCCAGCAGCTTTACCCTAGCGGGCCAAGAGACCCAGTACTTC
CASSFTLAGQETQYF
>-|TRBV10-3|TRBJ1-1|-
TGTGCCATCAGTGAGGGTGGAGGGAACACTGAAGCTTTCTTT
CAISEGGGNTEAFF
>-|TRBV7-9|TRBJ1-4|-
TGTGCCAGCAGCGTAGGCCCTGAGGGCGGCGGTGAAAAACTGTTTTTT
CASSVGPEGGGEKLFF
>-|TRBV4-2|TRBJ1-4|-
TGTGCCAGCAGCCTTCCGCGGGTAGGTCGGCCTAATGAAAAACTGTTTTTT
CASSLPRVGRPNEKLFF